A selection of T cell receptor beta chains follows, all from one sample in a study of PD-L1 blockade in urothelial cancer. Using immunoSEQ multiplex PCR, the repertoire was profiled, and TCRdb retains in-frame clones only, with some absent. The data contain approximately 110,000 clones, around 82% of them singletons. The specimen comprised PBMCs, sampled around atezolizumab (anti-PD-L1) treatment. The receptor set was obtained from a man aged 50 to 59 with urothelial cancer. Both conserved end residues are part of each CDR3.

TRBJ1-1 TRBV30 CAWDRSMNTEAFF
TRBJ2-1 TRBV27 CASSPTSGIANEQFF
TRBJ2-1 TRBV10-3 CAITGQTYNEQFF
TRBJ2-1 TRBV5-8 CASSFSGVGVYNEQFF
TRBJ1-6 TRBV28 CASSLAGTGDNSPLHF
TRBJ2-1 TRBV18 CASSPQRYSYNEQFF
TRBJ1-3 TRBV5-1 CASSWDRRVSGNTIYF
TRBJ1-1 TRBV6-5 CASSYEVGTGAFF
TRBJ2-2 TRBV7-8 CASSSTGVNNTGELFF
TRBJ2-3 TRBV7-8 CASSLGQGFGDTQYF
TRBJ2-5 TRBV7-3 CASSLLGDRGLRETQYF
TRBJ1-1 TRBV6-1 CASSEGGGYTEAFF
TRBJ1-2 TRBV6-4 CASTPRGTDEGYTF
TRBJ2-1 TRBV7-9 CASSLALSGTKQFF
TRBJ1-1 TRBV6-5 CASSQNRGVNTEAFF
TRBJ2-7 TRBV9 CASTAGDGSYEQYF
TRBJ1-2 TRBV19 CASSMWEYGYTF
TRBJ2-2 TRBV5-1 CASSLLTSTGELFF
TRBJ1-1 TRBV28 CASSSGQPNTEAFF
TRBJ2-5 TRBV6-1 CASRLDYLAETQYF